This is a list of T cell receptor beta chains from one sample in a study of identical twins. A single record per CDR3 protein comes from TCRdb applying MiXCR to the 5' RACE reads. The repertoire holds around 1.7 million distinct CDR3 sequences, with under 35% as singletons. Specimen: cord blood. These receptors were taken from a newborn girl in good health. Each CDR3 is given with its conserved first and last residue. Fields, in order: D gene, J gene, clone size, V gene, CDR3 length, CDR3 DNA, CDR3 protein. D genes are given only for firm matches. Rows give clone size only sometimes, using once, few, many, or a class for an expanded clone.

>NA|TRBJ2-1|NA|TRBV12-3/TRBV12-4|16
TGTGCCAGCAGTCCCCCGGGTGCGGGGGCATACAATGAGCAGTTCTTC
CASSPPGAGAYNEQFF
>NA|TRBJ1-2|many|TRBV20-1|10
TGCAGTGGTGGAAACTATGGCTACACCTTC
CSGGNYGYTF
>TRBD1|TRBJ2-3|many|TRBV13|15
TGTGCCAGCAGCTTATTAGGACAGGGGGCAGATACGCAGTATTTT
CASSLLGQGADTQYF
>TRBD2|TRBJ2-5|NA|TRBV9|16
TGTGCCAGCAGCGTAGCCCTAGCGGGGAGACAAGAGACCCAGTACTTC
CASSVALAGRQETQYF
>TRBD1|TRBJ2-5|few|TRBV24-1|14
TGTGCCACCAGTGATGCCGACAGGGGGAAGACCCAGTACTTC
CATSDADRGKTQYF
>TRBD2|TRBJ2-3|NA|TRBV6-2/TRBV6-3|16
TGTGCCAGCAGTCGATTCCCGGGACTAGGATCAGATACGCAGTATTTT
CASSRFPGLGSDTQYF
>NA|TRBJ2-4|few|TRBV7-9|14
TGTGCCAGCAGCCCGCGGTCGGGGGAAAACATTCAGTACTTC
CASSPRSGENIQYF
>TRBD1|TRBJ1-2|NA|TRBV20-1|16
TGCAGTGCTAGAGATTGGGGCACAGGGGCCAACTATGGCTACACCTTC
CSARDWGTGANYGYTF
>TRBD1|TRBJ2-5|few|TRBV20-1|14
TGCAGTGCTGAAGGACAGGGGGCAGGAGAGACCCAGTACTTC
CSAEGQGAGETQYF
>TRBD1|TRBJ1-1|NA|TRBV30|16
TGTGCCTGGAGTCGAAGGACAGGGGGCGCAGGCACTGAAGCTTTCTTT
CAWSRRTGGAGTEAFF
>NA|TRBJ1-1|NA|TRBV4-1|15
TGCGCCAGCAGCCTGAAGACAGAGAGGAACACTGAAGCTTTCTTT
CASSLKTERNTEAFF
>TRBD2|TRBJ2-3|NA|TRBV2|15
TGTGCCAGCACAAGCGGGGGGACGAACACAGATACGCAGTATTTT
CASTSGGTNTDTQYF
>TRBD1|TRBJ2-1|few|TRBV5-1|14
TGCGCCAGCAGCGGGGACAGGGGGGAGAATGAGCAGTTCTTC
CASSGDRGENEQFF
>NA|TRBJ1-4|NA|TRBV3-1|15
TGTGCCAGCAGCCAACGAGTACAGGCTAATGAAAAACTGTTTTTT
CASSQRVQANEKLFF
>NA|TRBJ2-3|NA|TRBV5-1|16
TGCGCCAGCAGCTTCGAGGGGGGCCCTCGGACAGATACGCAGTATTTT
CASSFEGGPRTDTQYF
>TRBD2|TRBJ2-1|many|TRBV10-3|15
TGTGCCATCAGCGGGACTAGCAACCTTTACAATGAGCAGTTCTTC
CAISGTSNLYNEQFF
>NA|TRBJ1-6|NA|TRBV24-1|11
TGTGCCACCCAGAGAAATTCACCCCTCCACTTT
CATQRNSPLHF
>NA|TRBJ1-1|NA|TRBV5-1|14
TGCGCCAGCAGCTCAAGACAAGTGAACACTGAAGCTTTCTTT
CASSSRQVNTEAFF
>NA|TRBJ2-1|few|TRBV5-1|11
TGCGCCAGCAGCTTCGGAATCGAGCAGTTCTTC
CASSFGIEQFF
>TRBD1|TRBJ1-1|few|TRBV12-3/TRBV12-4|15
TGTGCCAGCAGTCCGTACCTGGGACAGTTCACTGAAGCTTTCTTT
CASSPYLGQFTEAFF
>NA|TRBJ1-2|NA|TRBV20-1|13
TGCAGTGCTAGAAGACTAGTTGGCTATGGCTACACCTTC
CSARRLVGYGYTF
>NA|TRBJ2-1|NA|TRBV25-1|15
TGTGCCAGCAGTGAATCGCTAGGGATCTACAATGAGCAGTTCTTC
CASSESLGIYNEQFF
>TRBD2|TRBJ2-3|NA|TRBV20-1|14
TGCAGCTCCGTACTAGCGGGCCGCCCAGATACGCAGTATTTT
CSSVLAGRPDTQYF
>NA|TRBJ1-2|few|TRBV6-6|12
TGTGCCAGCAGTTACGGGACAAATGGCTACACCTTC
CASSYGTNGYTF
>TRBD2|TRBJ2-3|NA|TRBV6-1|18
TGTGCCAGCAGGCTCCTAGCGGGAGGGGGGGATTATGCCGATACGCAGTATTTT
CASRLLAGGGDYADTQYF
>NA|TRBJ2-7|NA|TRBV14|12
TGTGCCAGCAGCCAACAGGTCTCCGAGCAGTACTTC
CASSQQVSEQYF
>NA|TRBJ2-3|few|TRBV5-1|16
TGCGCCAGCAGCCTCCCATCGGGGGTGGACACAGATACGCAGTATTTT
CASSLPSGVDTDTQYF
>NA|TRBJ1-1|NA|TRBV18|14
TGTGCCAGCTCACCGGATTACTTGAACACTGAAGCTTTCTTT
CASSPDYLNTEAFF
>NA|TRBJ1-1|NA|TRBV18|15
TGTGCCAGTTATCCGATTCTGGGGGTGCGCACTGAAGCTTTCTTT
CASYPILGVRTEAFF
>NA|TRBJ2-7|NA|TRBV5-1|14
TGCGCCAGCAGCCCTGGAGACAGGTCCTACGAGCAGTACTTC
CASSPGDRSYEQYF
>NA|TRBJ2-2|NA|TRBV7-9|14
TGTGCCAGCAGCTTGCCCACGAACACCGGGGAGCTGTTTTTT
CASSLPTNTGELFF
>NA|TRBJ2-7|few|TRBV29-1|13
TGCAGCGCTGTGACAGGGAGGTCCTACGAGCAGTACTTC
CSAVTGRSYEQYF
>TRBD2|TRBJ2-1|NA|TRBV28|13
TGTGCCAGCAAGCTAGCGGTATCCTACGAGCAGTTCTTC
CASKLAVSYEQFF
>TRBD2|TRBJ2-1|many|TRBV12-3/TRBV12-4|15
TGTGCCAGCAGTCAAAGCGGGATCTCCTACAATGAGCAGTTCTTC
CASSQSGISYNEQFF
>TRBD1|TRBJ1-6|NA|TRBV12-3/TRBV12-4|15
TGTGCCAGCAGTTTAGCGGACAGGAAGAATTCACCCCTCCACTTT
CASSLADRKNSPLHF
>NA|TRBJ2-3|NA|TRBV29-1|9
TGCAGCGTTGAGGATACGCGGTATTTT
CSVEDTRYF